The clone carrying this TCR beta chain occurred many times. The antigen remains unidentified. Germline lookup yields CDR1 MGHRA and CDR2 YSYEKL. The CDR3 runs to 13 residues. Trimming stripped 0 bases from V and 9 bases from J, with 6 bases between. TCRdb reprocessed the reads via MiXCR and lists one record per CDR3 protein. In the table there are 230,000 or so distinct CDR3 sequences, 17% of which are singletons. This sample is part of a study of T cell repertoires in cytomegalovirus infection. Background on the study: An indication of both CMV infection and matching HLA type came from public TCR beta signatures. Whole-study findings and limits: HLA-C-restricted CMV clonotypes gave the most frequent clonotype in two of eight donors.

This sequence originates from a human donor in good health (CMV status not recorded). Some clones in this sample may be carry-over from other donors' samples. The chain employs TRBV4-1 and TRBJ1-6; the D gene is possibly TRBD1 (5 bases). The sequenced material came from CD8+ T cells from PBMCs. CDR3 in amino acids: CASSQEGPSPLHF. The CDR3, as DNA: TGCGCCAGCAGCCAAGAGGGGCCTTCACCCCTCCACTTT.